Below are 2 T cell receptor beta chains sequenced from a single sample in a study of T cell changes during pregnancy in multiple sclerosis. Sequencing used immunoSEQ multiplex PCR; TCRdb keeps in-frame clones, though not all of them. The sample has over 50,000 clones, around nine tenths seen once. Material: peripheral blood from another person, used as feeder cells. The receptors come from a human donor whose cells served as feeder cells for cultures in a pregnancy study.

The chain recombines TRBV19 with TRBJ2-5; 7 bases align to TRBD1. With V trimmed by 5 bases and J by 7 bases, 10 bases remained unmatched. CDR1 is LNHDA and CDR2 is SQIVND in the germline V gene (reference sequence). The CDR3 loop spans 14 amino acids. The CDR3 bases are TGTGCCAGTAGTTCCTGGACAGGTTTCGGGACCCAGTACTTC. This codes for CASSSWTGFGTQYF.

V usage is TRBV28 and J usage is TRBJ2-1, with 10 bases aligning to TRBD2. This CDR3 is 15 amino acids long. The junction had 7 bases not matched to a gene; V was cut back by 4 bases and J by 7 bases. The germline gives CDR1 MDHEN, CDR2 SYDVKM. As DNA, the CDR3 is TGTGCCAGCAGTTGGACTAGCGGTTGGGGGAATGAGCAGTTCTTC. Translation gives CASSWTSGWGNEQFF.